This T cell receptor (beta chain) was found in a study of blood T cell repertoires in COVID-19. About the research overall: The United States, Italy and Spain were the sources of the acute and convalescent COVID-19 samples.

Clones were read by immunoSEQ multiplex PCR, and TCRdb kept only the in-frame ones, dropping some. Among 300,000 or so clones listed, about nine tenths were seen once. The V end was cut by 6 bases, the J end by 3 bases, with 14 bases between. CDR1 is MRHNA and CDR2 is SNTAGT in the germline V gene. CDR3 length: 14 residues. The chain joins TRBV6-4 to TRBJ1-2; the D is unclear. The receptor comes from a woman in her thirties or forties with acute or convalescent COVID-19. The sample consisted of peripheral blood. The DNA for the CDR3 is TGTGCCAGCAGCTTGGGAGGGATAGACTATGGCTACACCTTC. As protein: CASSLGGIDYGYTF.